This T cell receptor (beta chain) was profiled in a study of blood T cell repertoires in COVID-19. Study-level background: From the United States, Italy and Spain came samples of acute and convalescent COVID-19.

CDR1 and CDR2 from the germline V gene are LNHDA and SQIVND (reference sequence). This CDR3 comprises 11 residues. V lost 8 bases, J lost 16 bases, and 10 bases stayed unmatched. This clone was observed once. Method: immunoSEQ multiplex PCR; TCRdb's copy keeps in-frame clones and lacks some. The sample comprises more than 70,000 clones, 86% of which are singletons, and less than 8.5% rests with the top ten. V gene TRBV19 combines with J gene TRBJ2-1; 8 bases line up with TRBD1. Sequenced sample: peripheral blood. The receptor's source is a man aged 55 to 70 with acute or convalescent COVID-19. The CDR3 sequence is CASRQGTGFFF. The CDR3, as DNA: TGTGCCAGTCGCCAGGGGACAGGTTTCTTCTTC.